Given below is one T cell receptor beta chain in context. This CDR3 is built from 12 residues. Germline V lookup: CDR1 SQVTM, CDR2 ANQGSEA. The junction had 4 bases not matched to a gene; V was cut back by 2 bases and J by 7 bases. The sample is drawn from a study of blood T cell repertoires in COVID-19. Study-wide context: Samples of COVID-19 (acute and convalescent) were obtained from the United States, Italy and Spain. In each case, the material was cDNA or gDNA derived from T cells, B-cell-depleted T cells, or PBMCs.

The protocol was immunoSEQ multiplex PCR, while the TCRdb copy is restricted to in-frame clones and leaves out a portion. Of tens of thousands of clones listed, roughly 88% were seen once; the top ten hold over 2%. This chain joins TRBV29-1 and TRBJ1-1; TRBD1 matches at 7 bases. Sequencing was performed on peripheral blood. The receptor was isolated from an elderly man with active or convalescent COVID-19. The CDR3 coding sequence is TGCAGCGTTGAAAGGACAGGCTTTGAAGCTTTCTTT. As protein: CSVERTGFEAFF.